This T cell receptor beta chain is from a study of T cell responses to AZD1222 COVID-19 vaccine. Study-level findings and limits: The donor group comprised mostly white British people and more females; the analysis possibly underestimated clonal diversity.

Details on this clone: What it recognizes is unknown.

With 1 base removed from V and 4 bases from J, the gap between germline ends came to 16 bases. There are 17 residues in the CDR3. Germline V gives CDR1 SGHVS, CDR2 FQNEAQ. Clones were read by immunoSEQ multiplex PCR, and TCRdb kept only the in-frame ones, dropping some. The sample has about 140,000 clones; under 95% are singletons. The clonotype comes from an adult in good health. This material consisted of peripheral blood, taken on day 0 of AZD1222 vaccination. This sequence joins TRBV7-8 and TRBJ1-4; perhaps TRBD1 as D (6 bases). The CDR3 nucleotides read TGTGCCAGCAGCTTAGGTCCCGCCGGACAGAGTAATGAAAAACTGTTTTTT. Protein: CASSLGPAGQSNEKLFF.